The clone carrying this T cell receptor beta chain was observed a few times. Its target is unknown. Sampling of blood occurred at baseline, cycle 4 day 1, and cycle 7 day 1. This sample was taken from a study of OX40 agonist ivuxolimab in advanced cancers. About the study: Patients received ivuxolimab, an agonistic anti-OX40 (CD134) antibody. Among those treated, three patients had partial responses, one with hepatocellular carcinoma and two with cutaneous melanoma.

Produced via immunoSEQ multiplex PCR; TCRdb's table is partial and in-frame only. The repertoire has 90,000 to 95,000 clones, around 84% of them found once; the top ten carry more than 0.95%. Germline loops: CDR1 ENHRY, CDR2 SYGVKD. The CDR3 is 12 residues long. V lost 3 bases and J 7 bases, leaving 9 bases between the germline ends. Regarding the study as a whole: On average, CD8+ T cells showed a greater number of expanded clones than CD4+.

Material: CD4+ or CD8+ T cells sorted from blood, obtained in a trial of the OX40 agonist ivuxolimab. The V and J genes are TRBV10-3 and TRBJ1-2; possibly TRBD1 for D (5 bases). This TCR was sampled from an adult with an advanced solid tumor such as melanoma, head and neck, liver or kidney cancer. CDR3: CAISDDSRGYTF. CDR3 DNA: TGTGCCATCAGTGATGACAGTCGTGGCTACACCTTC.